This T cell receptor (beta chain) was captured by sequencing in a study of CD8 T cells in Susac syndrome. The study, taken as a whole, reports: Roughly 17 Susac-specific public clones were found in total CD8+ repertoires and four or five in CD8+ TEMRA repertoires.

RNA, at about 0.45 to 1 ug, was reverse transcribed with random hexamers. TCRdb used MiXCR to reprocess the immunoSEQ multiplex PCR reads, holding one entry per CDR3 protein. In the table there are more than 65,000 distinct CDR3 sequences, more than 85% of which are singletons. This clonotype was counted a few times. The antigen is not known. Germline loops: CDR1 SGHAT, CDR2 FQNNGV. The CDR3 totals 14 residues. V was clipped by 1 base and J by 9 bases, with 13 bases between them. The sequence was obtained from a human donor with Susac syndrome. The chain links TRBV11-2 to TRBJ2-1; D is perhaps TRBD1 (5 bases). The sequenced material came from CD8+ T cells from PBMCs. The CDR3 DNA is TGTGCCAGCAGCTTAGGACAGTTCCCCCTTGAGCAGTTCTTC. Translating gives CASSLGQFPLEQFF.